The sequence of this TCR beta chain was determined in a study of cytomegalovirus exposure and HLA in healthy donors. This clone was seen only once. Antigen specificity is unknown. Study findings and constraints: The study reported that TCR beta sequences accurately predicted HLA-A and HLA-B alleles in most subjects. Per a prior analysis, the majority of TCR beta V segments were productive roughly 90% or roughly 30% of the time. Despite most TCR sequences being rare, some public TCRs occurred in many donors.

This PCR relied on a set of 60 Vbeta primers and 13 Jbeta primers. Only in-frame clones appear in the TCRdb table, and some are missing; sequencing was by immunoSEQ multiplex PCR. The table has approximately 150,000 clones, 60% to 80% seen once. The receptor's source is a young man in good health and CMV-seropositive. Sequencing was done on a sample of PBMCs.

The CDR3 nucleotides are TGCGCCAGCAGCCGGGAGGGACCGATCCCCACAGATACGCAGTATTTT. This translates into CASSREGPIPTDTQYF. The chain is built from TRBV5-1 and TRBJ2-3, with 8 bases fitting TRBD2. Germline V gene lookup returns CDR1 SGHRS and CDR2 YFSETQ. The ends lost 4 bases at V and 2 bases at J; junction bases unmatched: 9. CDR3 size: 16 residues.